This T cell receptor beta chain was sequenced during a study of human T cells and chemical hapten exposure. Time point of the sample: patch test 1, 2 weeks after DPC sensitization. The treatment denotes: therapeutic diphenylcyclopropenone sensitization with weekly scalp DPC. Unfractionated whole blood was the source of the extracted total RNA. In the library, unique molecular identifiers were attached to individual cDNA molecules. TCRdb ran MiXCR on the RACE reads and lists one entry per CDR3 protein. The sample contains 350,000 or so distinct CDR3 sequences, around 7% of which appear only once. This CDR3 has 16 residues. V lost 0 bases to trimming and J lost 5 bases; unmatched junction nucleotides: 4. Germline V gene sequence: CDR1 LGHNA, CDR2 YNFKEQ. This clonotype was detected ten times or more.

This rearrangement joins TRBV4-2 to TRBJ2-3, with 11 bases fitting TRBD2. Sequenced material: whole blood, taken in connection with sensitization to the hapten diphenylcyclopropenone (DPC). This sequence originates from a woman between 18 and 29 years old with alopecia areata. Some clones in this sample may be carry-over from other donors' samples. The CDR3 DNA is TGTGCCAGCAGCCAAGATACTAGCGGGGGCATAGATACGCAGTATTTT. Its translation: CASSQDTSGGIDTQYF.